Described below is a single T cell receptor (beta chain) sequence and its context. This specimen comes from a study of OX40 agonist ivuxolimab in advanced cancers. Study as a whole: An agonistic anti-OX40 (CD134) antibody, ivuxolimab, was used to treat the patients. Ivuxolimab, which patients received intravenously every 2 weeks, was dosed at 0.01 to 10 mg/kg.

Patients with a history of autoimmune disease or on systemic immunosuppression were excluded. This table comes from immunoSEQ multiplex PCR, and its TCRdb copy is limited to in-frame clones, with some not included. The sample lists tens of thousands of clones; around 86% were seen once. The CDR3 is 15 residues long. Germline assignment: CDR1 SGHRS and CDR2 YFSETQ. Trimming left V 4 bases short and J 1 base short, with 14 bases between. The rearrangement joins TRBV5-1 to TRBJ1-1, with a possible D match to TRBD1 (6 bases). The sequencing used CD4+ or CD8+ T cells sorted from blood, collected in a trial of the OX40 agonist ivuxolimab. The clonotype was recovered from an adult with an advanced solid tumor such as melanoma, head and neck, liver or kidney cancer. The DNA of the CDR3 is TGCGCCAGCAGCAGTAGACAGGACGCGAACACTGAAGCTTTCTTT. This translates into CASSSRQDANTEAFF.